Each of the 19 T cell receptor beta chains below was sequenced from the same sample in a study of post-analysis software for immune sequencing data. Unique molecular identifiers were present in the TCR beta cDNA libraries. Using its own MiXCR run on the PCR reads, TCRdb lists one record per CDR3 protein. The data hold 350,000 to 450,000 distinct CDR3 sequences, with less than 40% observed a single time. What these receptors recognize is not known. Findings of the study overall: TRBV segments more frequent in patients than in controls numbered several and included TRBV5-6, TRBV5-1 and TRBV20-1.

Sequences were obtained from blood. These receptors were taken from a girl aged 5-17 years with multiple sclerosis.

The CDR3 DNA reads as TGCAGCGTTGAGGTGGGACAGCTGAACACTGAAGCTTTCTTT. Its protein is CSVEVGQLNTEAFF. The rearrangement uses TRBV29-1 and TRBJ1-1, with 7 bases fitting TRBD1. The length of the CDR3 is 14 residues. J lost 0 bases, V lost 3 bases, and 4 bases had no gene match. Germline assignment: CDR1 SQVTM and CDR2 ANQGSEA.

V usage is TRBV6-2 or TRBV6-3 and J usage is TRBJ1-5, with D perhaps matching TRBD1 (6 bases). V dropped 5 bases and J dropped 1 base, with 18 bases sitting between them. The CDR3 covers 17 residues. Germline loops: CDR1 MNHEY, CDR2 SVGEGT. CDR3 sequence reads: CASSLLQGALSNQPQHF. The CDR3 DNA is TGTGCCAGCAGTCTCTTACAGGGAGCTCTAAGCAATCAGCCCCAGCATTTT.

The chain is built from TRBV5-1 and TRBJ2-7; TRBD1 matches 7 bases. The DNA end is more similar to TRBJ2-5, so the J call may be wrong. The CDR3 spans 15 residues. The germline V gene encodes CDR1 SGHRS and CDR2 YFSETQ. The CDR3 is CASSLASGTEETQYF. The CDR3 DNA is TGCGCCAGCAGCTTGGCCTCCGGGACAGAAGAGACCCAGTACTTC.

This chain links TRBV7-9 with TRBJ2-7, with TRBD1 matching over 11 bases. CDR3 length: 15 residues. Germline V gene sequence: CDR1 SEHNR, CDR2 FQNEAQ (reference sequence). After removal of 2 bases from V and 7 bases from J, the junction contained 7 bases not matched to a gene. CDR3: CASSLLGTGGEEQYF. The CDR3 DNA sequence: TGTGCCAGCAGCTTACTCGGGACAGGGGGTGAAGAGCAGTACTTC.

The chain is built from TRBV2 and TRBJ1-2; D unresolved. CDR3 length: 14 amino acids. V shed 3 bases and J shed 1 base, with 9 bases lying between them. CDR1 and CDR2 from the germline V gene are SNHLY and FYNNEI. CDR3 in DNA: TGTGCCAGCAGTGATAGCCGGGGTAACTATGGCTACACCTTC. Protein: CASSDSRGNYGYTF.

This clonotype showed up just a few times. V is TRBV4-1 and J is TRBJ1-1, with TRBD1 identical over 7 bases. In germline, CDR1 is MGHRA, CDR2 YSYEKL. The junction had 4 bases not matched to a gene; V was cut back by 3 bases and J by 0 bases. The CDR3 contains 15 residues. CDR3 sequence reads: CASSQMTGMNTEAFF. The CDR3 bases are TGCGCCAGCAGCCAGATGACAGGGATGAACACTGAAGCTTTCTTT.

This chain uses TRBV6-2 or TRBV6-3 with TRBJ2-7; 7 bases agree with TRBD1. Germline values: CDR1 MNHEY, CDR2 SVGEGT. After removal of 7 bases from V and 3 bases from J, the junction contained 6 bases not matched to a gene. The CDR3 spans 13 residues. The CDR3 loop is CASNWDSNYEQYF. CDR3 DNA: TGTGCCAGCAATTGGGACAGTAACTACGAGCAGTACTTC.

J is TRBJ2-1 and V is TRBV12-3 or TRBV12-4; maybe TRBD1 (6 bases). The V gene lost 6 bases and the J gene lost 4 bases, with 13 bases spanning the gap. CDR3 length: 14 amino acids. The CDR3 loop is CASSSPGVYNEQFF. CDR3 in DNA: TGTGCCAGCAGCTCCCCAGGGGTTTACAATGAGCAGTTCTTC.

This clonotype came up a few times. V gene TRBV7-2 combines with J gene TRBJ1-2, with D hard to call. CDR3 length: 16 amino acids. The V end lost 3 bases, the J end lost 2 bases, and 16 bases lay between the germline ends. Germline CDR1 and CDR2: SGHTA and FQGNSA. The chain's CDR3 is CASSFYVQLENYGYTF. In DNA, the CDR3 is TGTGCCAGCAGCTTCTACGTCCAATTAGAAAACTATGGCTACACCTTC.

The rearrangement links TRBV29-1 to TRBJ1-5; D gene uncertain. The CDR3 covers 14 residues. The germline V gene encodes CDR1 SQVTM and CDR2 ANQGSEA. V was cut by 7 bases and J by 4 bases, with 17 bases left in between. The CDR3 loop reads CSARSGVGNQPQHF. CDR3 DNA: TGCAGCGCCAGATCCGGGGTAGGAAATCAGCCCCAGCATTTT.

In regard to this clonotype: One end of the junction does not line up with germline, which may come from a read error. The CDR3 sequence: CTSSVEGRNQPQHF. The DNA for the CDR3 is TGTACCAGCAGTGTGGAAGGCCGGAATCAGCCCCAGCATTTT. This sequence joins TRBV2 and TRBJ1-5; D uncertain. Germline V CDR1 and CDR2: SNHLY, FYNNEI. The CDR3 totals 14 residues.

CDR3 in amino acids: CASSQVPVTDTQYF. DNA of the CDR3: TGTGCCAGCAGCCAAGTCCCCGTAACAGATACGCAGTATTTT. This chain connects TRBV3-1 to TRBJ2-3, with D hard to call. CDR1 and CDR2 from the germline V gene are LGHDT and YNNKEL (reference sequence). The CDR3 contains 14 residues. Trimming took off 1 base at V and 3 bases at J, with 8 bases between the two ends.

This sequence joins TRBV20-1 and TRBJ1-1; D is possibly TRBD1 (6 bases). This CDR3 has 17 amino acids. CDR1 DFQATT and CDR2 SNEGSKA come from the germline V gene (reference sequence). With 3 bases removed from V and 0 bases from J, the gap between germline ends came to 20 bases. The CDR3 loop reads CSASPPAGTHLNTEAFF. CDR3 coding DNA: TGCAGTGCTAGCCCTCCCGCCGGGACACATTTGAACACTGAAGCTTTCTTT.

The CDR3 is CASNPTGGTGFFGNYGYTF. Written as DNA, the CDR3 is TGTGCCAGCAACCCCACCGGGGGGACAGGATTTTTTGGGAACTATGGCTACACCTTC. This chain connects TRBV6-1 to TRBJ1-2, with 8 bases matching TRBD1. The V and J ends lost 7 bases and 2 bases, in that order; junction bases with no gene match: 21. The CDR3 runs 19 residues. The germline V gene encodes CDR1 MNHNS and CDR2 SASEGT.

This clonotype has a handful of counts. The CDR3 reads CASSPQGTDTQYF. The CDR3 DNA sequence: TGCGCCAGCAGCCCACAGGGAACAGATACGCAGTATTTT. This chain uses TRBV5-1 with TRBJ2-3; tentative D call: TRBD1 (6 bases). The CDR3 is made up of 13 amino acids. Looked up from germline, CDR1 is SGHRS and CDR2 is YFSETQ. V was shortened by 4 bases and J by 3 bases, with 9 bases between the two germline ends.

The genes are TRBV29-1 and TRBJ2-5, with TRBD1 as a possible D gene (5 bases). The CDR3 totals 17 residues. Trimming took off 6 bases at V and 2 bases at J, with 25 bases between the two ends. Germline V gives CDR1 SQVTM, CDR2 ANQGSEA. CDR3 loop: CSVRGWQGKAFQETQYF. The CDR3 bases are TGCAGCGTCCGAGGCTGGCAGGGCAAAGCTTTTCAAGAGACCCAGTACTTC.

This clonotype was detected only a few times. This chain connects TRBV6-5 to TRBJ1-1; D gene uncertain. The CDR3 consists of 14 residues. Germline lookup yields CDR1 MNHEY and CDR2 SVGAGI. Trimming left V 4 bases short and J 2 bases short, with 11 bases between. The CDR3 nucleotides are TGTGCCAGCAGTTCCCGGTGGGGTAACACTGAAGCTTTCTTT. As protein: CASSSRWGNTEAFF.

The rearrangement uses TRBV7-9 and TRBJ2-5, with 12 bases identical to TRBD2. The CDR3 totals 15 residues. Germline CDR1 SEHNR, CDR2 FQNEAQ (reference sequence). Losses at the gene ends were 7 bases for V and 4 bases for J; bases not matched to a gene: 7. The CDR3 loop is CASTRLAGDGETQYF. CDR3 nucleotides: TGTGCCAGCACGCGACTAGCGGGGGATGGAGAGACCCAGTACTTC.

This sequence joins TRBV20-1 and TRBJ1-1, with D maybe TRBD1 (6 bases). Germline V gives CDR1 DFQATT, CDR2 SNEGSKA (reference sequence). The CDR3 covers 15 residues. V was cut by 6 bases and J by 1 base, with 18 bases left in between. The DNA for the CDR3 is TGCAGTGCCAGGGGTGGGGTAGGGGGGAACACTGAAGCTTTCTTT. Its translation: CSARGGVGGNTEAFF.